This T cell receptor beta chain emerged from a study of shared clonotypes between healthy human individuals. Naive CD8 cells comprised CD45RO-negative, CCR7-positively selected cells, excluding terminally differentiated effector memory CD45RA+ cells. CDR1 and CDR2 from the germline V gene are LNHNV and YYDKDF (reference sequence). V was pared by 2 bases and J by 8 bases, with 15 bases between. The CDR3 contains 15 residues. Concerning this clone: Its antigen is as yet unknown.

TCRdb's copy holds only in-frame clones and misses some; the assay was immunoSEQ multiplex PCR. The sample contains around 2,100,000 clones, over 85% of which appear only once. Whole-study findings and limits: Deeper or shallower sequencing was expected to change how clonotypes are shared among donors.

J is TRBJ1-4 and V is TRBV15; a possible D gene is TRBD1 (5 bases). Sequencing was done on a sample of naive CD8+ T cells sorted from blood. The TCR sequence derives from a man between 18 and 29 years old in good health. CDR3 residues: CATSRPQGIEEKLFF. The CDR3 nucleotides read TGTGCCACCAGCAGACCCCAGGGAATTGAGGAAAAACTGTTTTTT.